This T cell receptor (beta chain) derives from a study of regulatory T cells in long-lasting Graves disease. V shed 3 bases and J 6 bases; nucleotides not matched to a gene: 11. Germline CDR1 is SGHTA and CDR2 is FQGNSA. This CDR3 has 16 amino acids. Relying on iRepertoire HTBI primers and Arm-PCR of CDR3 regions, the team built TCR beta libraries. Original handling: Looking across samples, the authors found about 62 TRBV and fewer than 15 TRBJ segments. Each CDR3 protein is one row after TCRdb ran MiXCR on the multiplex PCR reads. TCRdb, not the original authors, processed these V and J calls. The top ten clones hold over 7% of a sample with 510,000 or so distinct CDR3 sequences, more than 10% of them seen once. Indicated time point: newly diagnosed GD, antithyroid drugs for less than 3 months. The authors made the TCR library using RNA they extracted from PBMCs. This clonotype was counted many times.

This sample was shared with a second study, whose subject was T cells in Graves' hyperthyroidism and ophthalmopathy. This second study says: Clonotypes that were expanded in thyroid above 0.001 mostly appeared in blood too.

The chain combines TRBV7-2 with TRBJ2-1; 7 bases are a match to TRBD2. The sequences come from peripheral blood mononuclear cells (PBMCs), collected at new diagnosis, from a patient treated with antithyroid drugs. This clonotype originated in a woman aged 30 to 39 with Graves disease. CDR3 in amino acids: CASSFLRLATTNEQFF. The CDR3 nucleotides read TGTGCCAGCAGCTTTCTCCGACTAGCTACTACCAATGAGCAGTTCTTC. The entire variable domain, with the rest obtained from reference TRBV7-2 and TRBJ2-1, is as follows: GAGVSQSPSNKVTEKGKDVELRCDPISGHTALYWYRQSLGQGLEFLIYFQGNSAPDKSGLPSDRFSAERTGGSVSTLTIQRTQQEDSAVYLCASSFLRLATTNEQFFGPGTRLTVL.